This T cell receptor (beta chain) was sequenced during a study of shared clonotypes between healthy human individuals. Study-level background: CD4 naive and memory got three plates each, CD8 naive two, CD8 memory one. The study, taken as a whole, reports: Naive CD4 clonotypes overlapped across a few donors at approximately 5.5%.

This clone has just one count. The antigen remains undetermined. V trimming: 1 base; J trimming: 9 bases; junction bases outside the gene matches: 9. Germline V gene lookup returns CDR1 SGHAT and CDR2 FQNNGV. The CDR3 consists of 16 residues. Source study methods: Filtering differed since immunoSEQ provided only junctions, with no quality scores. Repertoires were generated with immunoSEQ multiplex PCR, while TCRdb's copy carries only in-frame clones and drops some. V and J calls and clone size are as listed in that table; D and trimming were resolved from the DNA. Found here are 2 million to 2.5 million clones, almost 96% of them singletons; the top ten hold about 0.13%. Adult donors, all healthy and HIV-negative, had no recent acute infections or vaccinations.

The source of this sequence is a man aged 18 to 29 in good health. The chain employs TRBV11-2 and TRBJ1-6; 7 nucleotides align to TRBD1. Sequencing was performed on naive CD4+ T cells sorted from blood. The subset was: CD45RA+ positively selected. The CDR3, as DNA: TGTGCCAGCAGCTTAGGTCCCCAGGGGGTAACTTCACCCCTCCACTTT. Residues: CASSLGPQGVTSPLHF. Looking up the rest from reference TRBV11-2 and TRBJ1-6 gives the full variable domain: EAGVAQSPRYKIIEKRQSVAFWCNPISGHATLYWYQQILGQGPKLLIQFQNNGVVDDSQLPKDRFSAERLKGVDSTLKIQPAKLEDSAVYLCASSLGPQGVTSPLHFGNGTRLTVT.